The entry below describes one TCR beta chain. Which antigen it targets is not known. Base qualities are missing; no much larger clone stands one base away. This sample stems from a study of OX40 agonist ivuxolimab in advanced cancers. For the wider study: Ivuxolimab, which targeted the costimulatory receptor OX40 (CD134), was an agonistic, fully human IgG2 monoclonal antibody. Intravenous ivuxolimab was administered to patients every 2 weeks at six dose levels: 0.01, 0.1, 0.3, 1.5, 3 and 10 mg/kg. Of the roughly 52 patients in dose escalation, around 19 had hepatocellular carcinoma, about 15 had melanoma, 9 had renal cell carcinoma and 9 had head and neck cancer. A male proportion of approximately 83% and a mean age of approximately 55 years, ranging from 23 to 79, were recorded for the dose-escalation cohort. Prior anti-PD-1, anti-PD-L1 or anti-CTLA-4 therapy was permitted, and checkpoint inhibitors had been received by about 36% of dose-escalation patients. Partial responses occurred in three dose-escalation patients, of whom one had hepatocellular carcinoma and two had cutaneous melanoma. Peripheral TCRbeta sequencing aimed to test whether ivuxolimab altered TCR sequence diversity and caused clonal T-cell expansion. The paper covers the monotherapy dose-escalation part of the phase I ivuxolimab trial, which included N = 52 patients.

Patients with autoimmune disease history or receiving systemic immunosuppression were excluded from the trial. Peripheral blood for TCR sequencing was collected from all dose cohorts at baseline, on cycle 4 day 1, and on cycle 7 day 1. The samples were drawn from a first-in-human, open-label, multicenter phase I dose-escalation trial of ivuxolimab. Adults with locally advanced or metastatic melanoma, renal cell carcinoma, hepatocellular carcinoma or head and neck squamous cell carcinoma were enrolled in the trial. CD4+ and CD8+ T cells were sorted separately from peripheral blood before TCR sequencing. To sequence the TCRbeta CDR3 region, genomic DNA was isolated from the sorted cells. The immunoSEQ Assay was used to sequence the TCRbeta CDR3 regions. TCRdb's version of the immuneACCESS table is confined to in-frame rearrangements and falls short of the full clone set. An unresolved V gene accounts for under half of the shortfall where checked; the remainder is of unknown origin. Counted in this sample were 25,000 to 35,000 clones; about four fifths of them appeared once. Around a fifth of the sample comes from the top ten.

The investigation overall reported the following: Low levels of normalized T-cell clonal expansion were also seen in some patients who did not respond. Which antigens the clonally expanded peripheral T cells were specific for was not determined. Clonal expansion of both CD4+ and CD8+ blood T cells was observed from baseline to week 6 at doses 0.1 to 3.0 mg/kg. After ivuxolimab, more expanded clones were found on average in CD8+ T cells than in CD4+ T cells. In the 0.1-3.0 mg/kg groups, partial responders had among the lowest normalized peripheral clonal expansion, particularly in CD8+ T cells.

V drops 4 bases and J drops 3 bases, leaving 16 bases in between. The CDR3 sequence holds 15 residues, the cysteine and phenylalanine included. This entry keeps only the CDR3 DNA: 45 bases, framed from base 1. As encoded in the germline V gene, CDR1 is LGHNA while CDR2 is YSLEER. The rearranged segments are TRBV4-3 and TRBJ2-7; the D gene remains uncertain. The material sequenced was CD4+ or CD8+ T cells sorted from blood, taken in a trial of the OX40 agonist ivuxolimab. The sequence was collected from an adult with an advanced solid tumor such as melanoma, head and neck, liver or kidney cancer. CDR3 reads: CASSRGPDPGYEQYF. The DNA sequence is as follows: TGCGCCAGCAGCCGAGGCCCTGATCCAGGCTACGAGCAGTACTTC.